The entry below gives a single T cell receptor beta chain sequence along with its context. Its antigen is not known. The sample belongs to a study of cytomegalovirus exposure and HLA in healthy donors. Study context: When 398 donors were genotyped, 80% to 90% of them were found to fall in the Caucasian-associated ancestry cluster. Study-level points and caveats: An ancestry cluster, one associated with Asian ancestry, reportedly showed fewer N-insertions than the 666-donor mean in a later analysis. Common viral pathogens seemed to be connected with several of the most significant clusters, according to a later analysis.

The donors, nominally healthy at sampling, likely had unrecorded immune exposures. The CDR3 extends over 18 amino acids. The PCR had 60 Vbeta and 13 Jbeta primers. Profiled with immunoSEQ multiplex PCR; TCRdb holds only in-frame clones, not every one. The repertoire holds some 190,000 clones, with more than 85% as singletons. This TCR was recovered from a woman aged 18 to 35 in good health and CMV-seronegative. The chain is built from TRBV21-1 and TRBJ1-4; the D call TRBD1 from the table was never checked on the DNA. TRBV21-1 is tagged as a pseudogene. The specimen sequenced was PBMCs. CDR3 loop: CASSIIFTGLATNEKLFF. In DNA form, the CDR3 reads TGTGCCAGCAGCATAATATTTACAGGGCTTGCAACTAATGAAAAACTGTTTTTT.